This TCR beta chain was sequenced for a study of T cells in Graves' hyperthyroidism and ophthalmopathy. Study-wide findings and caveats: The model forecast ophthalmopathy, anticipating it by a median about 6.5 months before onset.

There were TCR beta CDR3 regions amplified from RNA transcripts. First-round RT-PCR of the TCR CDR3 relied on the HTBI primer set. Each CDR3 protein gets one entry after TCRdb re-called the multiplex PCR reads with MiXCR. The data show roughly 660,000 distinct CDR3 sequences, with 17% seen just once and less than 20% held by the top ten. Researchers barred patients who had uncontrolled infection, other autoimmune disease, pregnancy or lactation. Clinicians diagnosed patients from clinical symptoms, serum thyroxine and TRAb, thyroid ultrasound and orbital computed tomography. Comment on this clonotype: Its target is unknown.

There are 16 residues in the CDR3. The germline CDR1 and CDR2 sequences are DFQATT and SNEGSKA (reference sequence). Deletions cut 5 bases from V and 2 bases from J, with 19 bases between. This clonotype was sampled from a man aged 45-65 years with Graves' hyperthyroidism. The chain joins TRBV20-1 to TRBJ2-1; no clear D gene. The source material was blood. CDR3 bases: TGCAGTGCTTCAAACCACGAAGACGAAACCTACAATGAGCAGTTCTTC. Protein product: CSASNHEDETYNEQFF.